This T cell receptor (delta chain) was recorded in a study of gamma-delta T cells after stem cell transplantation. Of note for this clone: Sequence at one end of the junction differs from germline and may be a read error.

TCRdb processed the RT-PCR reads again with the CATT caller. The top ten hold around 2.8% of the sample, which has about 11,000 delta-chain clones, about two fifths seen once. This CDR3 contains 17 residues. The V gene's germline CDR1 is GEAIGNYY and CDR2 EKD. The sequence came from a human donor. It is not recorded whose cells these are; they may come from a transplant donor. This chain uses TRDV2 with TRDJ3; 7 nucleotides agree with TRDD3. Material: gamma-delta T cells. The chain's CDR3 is CACDTMGDLRDTRHMFF. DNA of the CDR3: TGTGCCTGTGATACCATGGGGGACTTGAGGGACACCCGACATATGTTTTTC.